These T cell receptor beta chains were read from a single sample in a study of control samples from healthy donors and cancer patients. Profiled with immunoSEQ multiplex PCR; TCRdb holds only in-frame clones, not every one. The repertoire has more than 85,000 clones, roughly nine tenths of them found once; the top ten carry around 2.3%. Sequenced material: blood. All receptors come from a woman between 18 and 30 years old in good health. The CDR3 runs from the conserved cysteine through the conserved F or W. The order of the fields is V gene, clone size, D gene, J gene, CDR3 DNA, CDR3 protein. D genes are given only for firm matches. Expanded clones get a size class; other rows say once, few or many, or leave the size out.

v_gene: TRBV7-9; abundance: .; d_gene: .; j_gene: TRBJ2-1; CDR3nt: TGTGCCAGCAGCTCAACAAGATCGGGACGGCCCACGCAGTTCTTC; CDR3aa: CASSSTRSGRPTQFF
v_gene: TRBV7-7; abundance: .; d_gene: .; j_gene: TRBJ2-7; CDR3nt: TGTGCCAGCAGCCCAATAGGCTCAATCTCCTACGAGCAGTACTTC; CDR3aa: CASSPIGSISYEQYF
v_gene: TRBV9; abundance: .; d_gene: TRBD2; j_gene: TRBJ2-5; CDR3nt: TGTGCCAGCAGCGGACTAGCGGGCGGAGAGACCCAGTACTTC; CDR3aa: CASSGLAGGETQYF
v_gene: TRBV27; abundance: .; d_gene: .; j_gene: TRBJ2-5; CDR3nt: TGTGCCAGCAGTATAGGACAGAACCAAGAGACCCAGTACTTC; CDR3aa: CASSIGQNQETQYF
v_gene: TRBV21-1; abundance: .; d_gene: .; j_gene: TRBJ1-1; CDR3nt: TGTGCCAGCAGCAAAATCAGGGGGAGGCCTGAAGCTTTCTTT; CDR3aa: CASSKIRGRPEAFF
v_gene: TRBV5-4; abundance: .; d_gene: TRBD1; j_gene: TRBJ1-2; CDR3nt: TGTGCCAGCAGGACGGGACAGGGAAGGCATGGCTACACCTTC; CDR3aa: CASRTGQGRHGYTF
v_gene: TRBV7-8; abundance: .; d_gene: .; j_gene: TRBJ1-6; CDR3nt: TGTGCCAGCAGCTCCGATTCTAATTCACCCCTCCACTTT; CDR3aa: CASSSDSNSPLHF
v_gene: TRBV5-1; abundance: .; d_gene: TRBD1; j_gene: TRBJ1-3; CDR3nt: TGCGCCAGCAGCTCAACGCAGGGGGCGCAGGGAAACACCATATATTTT; CDR3aa: CASSSTQGAQGNTIYF
v_gene: TRBV5-6; abundance: .; d_gene: TRBD1; j_gene: TRBJ2-7; CDR3nt: TGTGCCAGCAGCTCACCATCGGGACAGGGATTCGACTACGAGCAGTACTTC; CDR3aa: CASSSPSGQGFDYEQYF
v_gene: TRBV4-2; abundance: .; d_gene: .; j_gene: TRBJ2-1; CDR3nt: TGTGCCAGCAGCCAAGATCCGTCCCTCCAGAGTGAGCAGTTCTTC; CDR3aa: CASSQDPSLQSEQFF
v_gene: TRBV14; abundance: .; d_gene: TRBD1; j_gene: TRBJ2-7; CDR3nt: TGTGCCAGCAGCCAAATCGGGACAGGGTCCTACGAGCAGTACTTC; CDR3aa: CASSQIGTGSYEQYF
v_gene: TRBV5-4; abundance: once; d_gene: .; j_gene: TRBJ2-5; CDR3nt: TGTGCCAGCAGCTCGGCAAGTTCCCAAGAGACCCAGTACTTC; CDR3aa: CASSSASSQETQYF
v_gene: TRBV7-2; abundance: .; d_gene: .; j_gene: TRBJ2-7; CDR3nt: TGTGCCAGCAGCCAACCCTCCTACGAGCAGTACTTC; CDR3aa: CASSQPSYEQYF
v_gene: TRBV5-1; abundance: .; d_gene: .; j_gene: TRBJ1-6; CDR3nt: TGCGCCAGCAGCTTGGGACAGGATAGTGTATCACCCCTCCACTTT; CDR3aa: CASSLGQDSVSPLHF
v_gene: TRBV19; abundance: once; d_gene: .; j_gene: TRBJ1-5; CDR3nt: TGTGCCCTGGGGGGGCCCAATCAGCCCCAGCATTTT; CDR3aa: CALGGPNQPQHF
v_gene: TRBV28; abundance: .; d_gene: TRBD1; j_gene: TRBJ1-5; CDR3nt: TGTGCCAGCAGTTTTCTCGACAGGGTCGAGAATCAGCCCCAGCATTTT; CDR3aa: CASSFLDRVENQPQHF
v_gene: TRBV6-2/TRBV6-3; abundance: .; d_gene: TRBD1; j_gene: TRBJ1-2; CDR3nt: TGTGCCAGCAGTAAGACAGGGGACAAAGGCTACACCTTC; CDR3aa: CASSKTGDKGYTF
v_gene: TRBV30; abundance: .; d_gene: .; j_gene: TRBJ2-3; CDR3nt: TGTGCCTGGTCGAGGTCTGGCACAGATACGCAGTATTTT; CDR3aa: CAWSRSGTDTQYF
v_gene: TRBV12-5; abundance: .; d_gene: .; j_gene: TRBJ2-4; CDR3nt: TGTGCTAGTGGTTCGGCCCCTCAAGGGCTGGCCAAAAACATTCAGTACTTC; CDR3aa: CASGSAPQGLAKNIQYF
v_gene: TRBV19; abundance: .; d_gene: .; j_gene: TRBJ1-1; CDR3nt: TGTGCCAGTAGTTCCGGCAGGGGCTTGAACACTGAAGCTTTCTTT; CDR3aa: CASSSGRGLNTEAFF
v_gene: TRBV30; abundance: .; d_gene: .; j_gene: TRBJ2-7; CDR3nt: TGTGCCTGGAGTGTAGGCCGCCGTGACTACGAGCAGTACTTC; CDR3aa: CAWSVGRRDYEQYF
v_gene: TRBV28; abundance: .; d_gene: .; j_gene: TRBJ1-6; CDR3nt: TGTGCCAGCAGATCTGGCGGGAGCCATAATTCACCCCTCCACTTT; CDR3aa: CASRSGGSHNSPLHF